This TCR beta chain was documented in a study of shared clonotypes between healthy human individuals (dated by TCRdb to 2018 to 2020). About the full investigation: Three men and a couple of women, aged 18 to 49 years, made up the cohort. For each donor, CD4 naive and CD4 memory were each given three plates, CD8 naive was given two plates, and CD8 memory was given one plate. To estimate repertoire size and how much clonotype sharing occurs between individuals, the study deeply sequenced the blood TCR repertoires of about five healthy adults. Libraries were prepared and TCR repertoires were sequenced by different laboratories using diverse techniques, in order to increase sequencing depth and limit assay-specific biases. Leukapheresis yielded between about 0.85 and 10 billion PBMCs per donor.

Overall study outcomes, separate from this receptor: Sampling was restricted to blood, and TCR repertoires in tissue are likely to differ from TCR repertoires in blood. The genetic and exposure-history diversity represented was limited by the small number of donors. Higher generation probabilities were observed for clonotypes shared by all four sorted-subset donors than for non-shared clonotypes. Naive subsets generally had larger estimated clonotype richness than memory subsets. Rarefaction of sorted-subset datasets indicated incomplete sequencing despite the large sequencing depth. Across a handful of donors, about 4.5% of naive CD4, 3% to 4% of naive CD8, 2% to 2.5% of memory CD4, and roughly 0.41% of memory CD8 clonotypes were shared. Pairwise subsampling led to the expectation that sequencing depth would affect the degree of clonotype sharing among donors.

A remark on this clone: This clone's antigen is unknown. Within one base of it there is no much larger clone, and no base qualities were kept.

CD8 naive samples consisted of CD45RO-negative cells that were positively selected for CCR7, yielding a CD45RA+CCR7+ population without TemRA cells. The donors were healthy, HIV-negative adults who had no recently reported acute infections or vaccinations. Only Caucasian adults living in Nashville, Tennessee, USA were represented among the donors. Blood was collected by leukapheresis, and PBMCs were isolated by Ficoll-Histopaque density gradient centrifugation and then cryopreserved in liquid nitrogen vapor phase. Analytical flow cytometry was used to check the purity and quantity of each magnetically sorted T cell population. Genomic DNA was isolated from each sorted fraction and quantified by UV absorbance on a Nanodrop 2000c. Using the deep immunoSEQ assay, multiplex PCR amplified TCR CDR3 regions from genomic DNA. Extracted genomic DNA from each cell subset was distributed evenly across all wells of several immunoSEQ 96-well plates, and each plate was treated as a replicate. For sorted subsets, each replicate PCR was loaded with roughly 200 ng genomic DNA, equivalent to about 33,000 T cell genomes. The purified libraries were quantified using a Qubit 3.0 fluorometer, sized with a Bioanalyzer 2100, and then quantified again using the KAPA Library Quantification kit. A separate single-read 150-cycle Illumina NextSeq 550 flow cell was used to sequence each immunoSEQ 96-well plate. The original pipeline was this. Because the immunoSEQ output included only junctional sequences and no quality scores, the filtering could not be the same as the filtering used for full-length reads. Sequences were annotated with PyIR, a Python wrapper for IgBLAST v1.9, and V/J genes and CDR3 were assigned using IMGT germline references. Any read was removed if the V/J assignment was weak (E-value above 1e-6), the CDR3 was missing, or the read contained stop codons, out-of-frame junctions, or ambiguous translated residues. A V3J clonotype was defined by an identical inferred V gene, J gene, and CDR3 amino acid sequence. The percentage overlap between two repertoires was calculated by dividing the number of shared unique clonotypes by the size of the smaller repertoire. Richness of each repertoire was evaluated using RTK rarefaction, the Chao1 estimator, and Recon v2.1 estimates of unobserved clonotypes. OLGA was used to compute generation probabilities for all TCRbeta clonotypes that the gDNA method yielded from a few donors. TCRdb holds this immuneACCESS table with in-frame rearrangements only. Some clones are missing; in checked studies, unresolved V genes explain under half, and the rest has no known cause. That table supplies the V and J calls and clone size; D and trimming were determined from the DNA. The sample contains about 2.1 million clones, 85% to 95% of them found a single time. Jointly, the top ten make up more than 1.5% of the sample.

This sequence was found in a man between 18 and 35 years old in good health. Some clones in this sample may be carry-over from other donors' samples. Sample: naive CD8+ T cells from PBMCs. The cell subset or site tag for this specimen amounts to: CD45RA+CCR7+.

The encoded CDR3 is CASSQGSNEKLFF. The sequenced DNA: TGTGCCAGCAGCCAAGGATCTAATGAAAAACTGTTTTTT. The V and J genes are TRBV4-2 and TRBJ1-4; no confident D gene assignment can be made. Based on the germline V gene, the CDR1 and CDR2 sequences are LGHNA and YNFKEQ. From the cysteine through the phenylalanine, the CDR3 covers 13 amino acids. Of the read, only the CDR3 DNA is kept; its 39 bases are in frame from base 1. Trimming at the junction amounts to 1 base on V and 3 bases on J, and the germline ends lie 3 bases apart.